A selection of T cell receptor beta chains follows, all from one sample in a study of shared clonotypes between healthy human individuals. Sequencing used immunoSEQ multiplex PCR; TCRdb keeps in-frame clones, though not all of them. The table lists 450,000 or so clones, more than 70% of them singletons. The sequenced sample was PBMCs. The source of these receptors is a woman aged 40 to 50 in good health. Some clones in this sample may be carry-over from other donors' samples. CDR3s leave out the opening cysteine and the closing phenylalanine or tryptophan.

V gene: TRBV7-9
J gene: TRBJ2-6
CDR3 protein: ASSSRDRDYVSGANVLT

V gene: TRBV28
J gene: TRBJ2-1
CDR3 protein: ASSFGGSYNEQF

V gene: TRBV19
J gene: TRBJ2-7
CDR3 protein: ASSTNRDPRYEQY

V gene: TRBV28
J gene: TRBJ1-4
CDR3 protein: ASSTIEGGLVKKLF

V gene: TRBV19
J gene: TRBJ2-1
CDR3 protein: ASTHRDPEGEQF

V gene: TRBV7-2
J gene: TRBJ2-7
CDR3 protein: ASSSQGQRRNEQY

V gene: TRBV2
J gene: TRBJ2-7
CDR3 protein: ASGAAGYEQY

V gene: TRBV27
J gene: TRBJ2-7
CDR3 protein: ASSFGLDLDEQY

V gene: TRBV11-2
J gene: TRBJ1-4
CDR3 protein: ASSFGFGARNEKLF

V gene: TRBV18
J gene: TRBJ2-1
CDR3 protein: ASSPAGEGEYNEQF

V gene: TRBV9
J gene: TRBJ2-3
CDR3 protein: ASSVEGRNTDTQY

V gene: TRBV2
J gene: TRBJ1-5
CDR3 protein: ASSGSRLNQPQH

V gene: TRBV7-2
J gene: TRBJ2-1
CDR3 protein: ASSLVQGHQF

V gene: TRBV15
J gene: TRBJ2-7
CDR3 protein: ATSRGAGEYEQY

V gene: TRBV19
J gene: TRBJ1-2
CDR3 protein: ASSTPGQGAVNYGYT

V gene: TRBV30
J gene: TRBJ2-5
CDR3 protein: AWSAGTQETQY

V gene: TRBV2
J gene: TRBJ2-1
CDR3 protein: ASSDLGGTPGLQPF

V gene: TRBV28
J gene: TRBJ1-2
CDR3 protein: ASSWEEYGYT

V gene: TRBV19
J gene: TRBJ2-3
CDR3 protein: ASTISRTDTQY

V gene: TRBV2
J gene: TRBJ2-2
CDR3 protein: ASRSYLNTGELF

V gene: TRBV4-2
J gene: TRBJ2-1
CDR3 protein: ASSQERLVTDEQF

V gene: TRBV30
J gene: TRBJ2-3
CDR3 protein: AWSVSGADTQY

V gene: TRBV10-3
J gene: TRBJ2-7
CDR3 protein: ATGTAGAVLEQY

V gene: TRBV27
J gene: TRBJ2-7
CDR3 protein: ASGVRQGPYEQY